The 22 T cell receptor beta chains given below trace back to one sample, sequenced in a study of early T cells in non-severe SARS-CoV-2 infection. TCRdb called the 5' RACE reads again in MiXCR, with one record for every CDR3 protein. This table holds tens of thousands of distinct CDR3 sequences, approximately 17% found once. The input for sequencing was whole blood, taken at baseline. Receptors originate from an adult who was a healthcare worker with PCR-confirmed SARS-CoV-2 infection or an uninfected control (not recorded which).

This clonotype was seen only a few times. This chain connects TRBV6-2 or TRBV6-3 to TRBJ1-4; no reliable D call. Germline V lookup: CDR1 MNHEY, CDR2 SVGEGT. V was cut by 4 bases and J by 7 bases, with 10 bases left in between. CDR3 length equals 13 residues. The CDR3, as DNA: TGTGCCAGCAGTTCCCCCGCCTCTGAAAAACTGTTTTTT. Amino acid sequence: CASSSPASEKLFF.

This clonotype was detected a few times. The chain links TRBV24-1 to TRBJ1-1; D perhaps matches TRBD1 (6 bases). CDR3 length: 17 amino acids. The V end was cut by 5 bases, the J end by 6 bases, with 24 bases between. Germline V gives CDR1 KGHDR, CDR2 SFDVKD. The CDR3 loop reads CATSAGPGHRGKAEAFF. CDR3 DNA sequence: TGTGCCACCAGTGCTGGACCGGGACACCGAGGGAAGGCTGAAGCTTTCTTT.

This clonotype turned up a few times. Compared with germline, one end of the junction differs, possibly owing to a read error. The chain has TRBV7-6 and TRBJ2-3, with 8 bases identical to TRBD2. Per germline, CDR1 SGHVS and CDR2 FNYEAQ. CDR3 length: 18 residues. CDR3 bases: TGTGCCAGCAGCCTAGCCCCCCGGACGGGAGGGCAGGCAGATACGCAGTATTTT. This sequence encodes CASSLAPRTGGQADTQYF. Looking up the rest from reference TRBV7-6 and TRBJ2-3 gives the full variable domain: GAGVSQSPRYKVTKRGQDVALRCDPISGHVSLYWYRQALGQGPEFLTYFNYEAQQDKSGLPNDRFSAERPEGSISTLTIQRTEQRDSAMYRCASSLAPRTGGQADTQYFGPGTRLTVL.

This clonotype was seen a few times. The rearrangement links TRBV12-3 or TRBV12-4 to TRBJ1-1, with D uncertain. The CDR3 has 12 residues. Trimming removed 5 bases at V and 10 bases at J, with 14 bases between. The CDR3 sequence: CASSPGLTRAFF. CDR3 nucleotides: TGTGCCAGCAGTCCCGGGCTAACGAGAGCTTTCTTT.

With respect to this clonotype: One end of the junction fails to match germline, which may point to a read error. The chain links TRBV12-3 or TRBV12-4 to TRBJ2-7; weak D call: TRBD1 (6 bases). The length of the CDR3 is 12 residues. The CDR3 protein is CASSITGWSMDF. The CDR3 region has the DNA TGTGCCAGCAGTATCACAGGGTGGAGTATGGACTTC.

The chain joins TRBV5-1 to TRBJ2-7, with D perhaps TRBD1 (6 bases). The CDR3 length is 13 residues. In germline, CDR1 is SGHRS, CDR2 YFSETQ. Trimming removed 5 bases from V and 5 bases from J, with 14 bases in between. The CDR3 loop is CASSGQGSDEQYF. The CDR3, as DNA: TGCGCCAGCAGTGGTCAGGGGAGCGACGAGCAGTACTTC.

This clonotype occurred a few times. V is TRBV12-3 or TRBV12-4 and J is TRBJ2-6; D is uncertain. The CDR3 consists of 15 residues. Trimming took 2 bases from V and 0 from J, leaving 5 bases between them. CDR3 bases: TGTGCCAGCAGTTTATCGGACTCTGGGGCCAACGTCCTGACTTTC. Translating it yields CASSLSDSGANVLTF.

The rearrangement links TRBV20-1 to TRBJ2-5; D gene unclear. Germline CDR1 and CDR2: DFQATT and SNEGSKA (reference sequence). The CDR3 runs to 14 residues. Trimming cost V 0 bases and J 2 bases, with 10 bases left between them. CDR3 in DNA: TGCAGTGCTAGAGATCCGTTGACACAAGAGACCCAGTACTTC. Amino acids: CSARDPLTQETQYF.

This clonotype has only one observation. The genes are TRBV4-3 and TRBJ2-7; no clear D. Germline CDR1 is LGHNA and CDR2 is YSLEER. Trimming took 0 bases from V and 2 from J, leaving 11 bases between them. The CDR3 runs 15 residues. CDR3 in DNA: TGCGCCAGCAGCCAAGATTGGGATGGAGCCTACGAGCAGTACTTC. Residues: CASSQDWDGAYEQYF.

This chain connects TRBV10-3 to TRBJ2-7; D might be TRBD1 (5 bases). In germline, CDR1 is ENHRY, CDR2 SYGVKD. The CDR3 has 14 amino acids. The V and J ends lost 5 bases and 1 base respectively, with 12 bases between them. The CDR3 loop is CAISRQSVSYEQYF. Written as DNA, the CDR3 is TGTGCCATCAGTAGACAGTCAGTATCCTACGAGCAGTACTTC.

This clonotype occurred a few times. The rearrangement links TRBV4-1 to TRBJ1-1, with TRBD1 as a possible D gene (6 bases). The germline CDR1 and CDR2 sequences are MGHRA and YSYEKL. Deletions cut 4 bases from V and 1 base from J, with 13 bases between. The CDR3 covers 15 residues. The CDR3 nucleotides read TGCGCCAGCAGCCTTTCACAGGGCCCGAACACTGAAGCTTTCTTT. Protein: CASSLSQGPNTEAFF.

The CDR3 spells CASLSAKAGGLDKNIQYF. The DNA of the CDR3 is TGTGCCAGCCTCTCGGCCAAGGCGGGAGGCTTAGACAAAAACATTCAGTACTTC. The chain carries TRBV28 and TRBJ2-4; 8 bases map to TRBD2. The V gene's germline CDR1 is MDHEN and CDR2 SYDVKM. CDR3 size: 18 residues. The J segment lost 3 bases and the V segment lost 8 bases, leaving 18 bases of the junction unmatched.

This clonotype was picked up a small number of times. The V and J genes are TRBV4-2 and TRBJ2-1; TRBD2 agrees at 9 bases. J gave up 8 bases and V 3 bases, and 5 bases lay outside the gene matches. Germline assignment: CDR1 LGHNA and CDR2 YNFKEQ. This CDR3 has 14 residues. In DNA form, the CDR3 reads TGTGCCAGCAGCCAGGGACTAGCCGGTGATGAGCAGTTCTTC. Protein product: CASSQGLAGDEQFF.

The chain combines TRBV20-1 with TRBJ2-1; no firm D call. Germline V gene lookup returns CDR1 DFQATT and CDR2 SNEGSKA (reference sequence). The CDR3 runs 14 residues. V was trimmed by 0 bases and J by 3 bases, leaving 9 bases between them. The CDR3 reads CSARDLGYYNEQFF. The CDR3 DNA reads as TGCAGTGCTAGAGATCTGGGCTACTACAATGAGCAGTTCTTC.

This clonotype was recorded many times. The V call is TRBV6-6, the J call TRBJ2-7, with TRBD2 identical over 7 bases. Trimming removed 0 bases from V and 2 bases from J; junction bases left unmatched: 16. Germline V gives CDR1 MNHNY, CDR2 SVGAGI (reference sequence). This CDR3 region has 19 residues. As DNA, the CDR3 is TGTGCCAGCAGTTACTCGCGACTAGCCGCGCACCAGCCTCCCTACGAGCAGTACTTC. Protein: CASSYSRLAAHQPPYEQYF.

This clonotype showed up just once. This chain connects TRBV27 to TRBJ1-5; 7 bases are a match to TRBD1. Trimming at V came to 3 bases and at J to 3 bases, leaving 5 bases not matched to a gene. This CDR3 has 15 residues. CDR1 and CDR2 from the germline V gene are MNHEY and SMNVEV (reference sequence). The DNA for the CDR3 is TGTGCCAGCAGTTTGGGGGACAGTCTCAATCAGCCCCAGCATTTT. Translation gives CASSLGDSLNQPQHF.

This clonotype was counted many times. V and J are TRBV7-3 and TRBJ2-3; D remains ambiguous. Germline CDR1 and CDR2: SGHTA and FQGTGA. Trimming shortened V by 3 bases and J by 6 bases, and 7 bases separated the two germline ends. This CDR3 spans 12 amino acids. The CDR3 DNA is TGTGCCAGCAGCTTTCCATGGGATACGCAGTATTTT. Translating gives CASSFPWDTQYF.

This clonotype was counted many times. The chain employs TRBV7-8 and TRBJ1-1, with 9 bases lining up with TRBD1. After removal of 6 bases from V and 4 bases from J, the junction contained 9 bases not matched to a gene. This CDR3 has 15 residues. Germline V gene sequence: CDR1 SGHVS, CDR2 FQNEAQ. The CDR3 sequence is CASSSTGGQATEAFF. In DNA, the CDR3 is TGTGCCAGCAGTAGCACAGGGGGCCAAGCCACTGAAGCTTTCTTT.

This chain links TRBV20-1 with TRBJ2-7; the match to TRBD1 covers 8 bases. Per germline, CDR1 DFQATT and CDR2 SNEGSKA (reference sequence). This CDR3 spans 14 amino acids. V lost 6 bases to trimming and J lost 3 bases; unmatched junction nucleotides: 10. The CDR3 DNA reads TGCAGTGCCAGGACAGGGCTGGGGAACTACGAGCAGTACTTC. Its translation: CSARTGLGNYEQYF.

This clonotype was observed a few times. CDR3 in amino acids: CASSPSPYGYTF. For the CDR3, the DNA is TGTGCCAGCTCACCATCCCCGTATGGCTACACCTTC. The gene calls are TRBV18 and TRBJ1-2, with unresolved D. Trimming took 2 bases from V and 5 from J, leaving 6 bases between them. CDR1 is KGHSH and CDR2 is LQKENI in the germline V gene. There are 12 residues in the CDR3.

The rearrangement uses TRBV28 and TRBJ2-7; 7 positions match TRBD1. The CDR3 contains 12 residues. V lost 5 bases and J lost 6; bases outside the gene matches: 4. Per the germline V gene, CDR1 is MDHEN and CDR2 is SYDVKM. Written as DNA, the CDR3 is TGTGCCAGCAGTCCCACAGGGGCCGAGCAGTACTTC. Translating it yields CASSPTGAEQYF. Variable domain in full (rest from reference TRBV28 and TRBJ2-7): DVKVTQSSRYLVKRTGEKVFLECVQDMDHENMFWYRQDPGLGLRLIYFSYDVKMKEKGDIPEGYSVSREKKERFSLILESASTNQTSMYLCASSPTGAEQYFGPGTRLTVT.

The genes are TRBV10-2 and TRBJ2-2; D may be TRBD2 (5 bases). Germline values: CDR1 WSHSY, CDR2 SAAADI. This CDR3 contains 14 residues. V was cut by 3 bases and J by 3 bases, with 8 bases left in between. The DNA for the CDR3 is TGCGCCAGCAGTGATGGAGGATACACCGGGGAGCTGTTTTTT. Translating gives CASSDGGYTGELFF.